Below are 14 T cell receptor beta chains sequenced from a single sample in a study of control samples from healthy donors and cancer patients. Measured with immunoSEQ multiplex PCR; TCRdb has only the in-frame clones, and not every one. The sample contains 150,000 to 200,000 clones, around 90% of which appear only once. Sequenced: blood. The receptors originated from a man aged 18 to 29 in good health.

The chain is built from TRBV9 and TRBJ1-2; possible D gene TRBD1, 6 bases. CDR3 size: 14 residues. V lost 3 bases and J 8 bases, leaving 17 bases between the germline ends. CDR1 and CDR2 (germline): SGDLS, YYNGEE. Here the CDR3 DNA reads TGTGCCAGCAGCGCCCTAGGGGGGAAGAGAGGCTACACCTTC. This codes for CASSALGGKRGYTF.

This rearrangement joins TRBV7-2 to TRBJ2-2; tentative D call: TRBD1 (6 bases). Looked up from germline, CDR1 is SGHTA and CDR2 is FQGNSA. The CDR3 totals 15 residues. V was cut by 6 bases and J by 4 bases, with 15 bases left in between. CDR3 coding DNA: TGTGCCAGCAGTCAAACAGGGTCGGGCACCGGGGAGCTGTTTTTT. This codes for CASSQTGSGTGELFF.

The rearrangement links TRBV6-1 to TRBJ1-3; TRBD1 matches 11 bases. Losses at the gene ends were 3 bases for V and 8 bases for J; bases not matched to a gene: 12. The CDR3 runs to 17 residues. CDR1 MNHNS and CDR2 SASEGT come from the germline V gene. This CDR3 reads CASSDLHGQGAKYTIYF. The DNA of the CDR3 is TGTGCCAGCAGTGATCTTCATGGACAGGGGGCGAAATACACCATATATTTT.

This clone came up once. The V and J genes are TRBV5-6 and TRBJ1-1, with 10 bases that match TRBD1. CDR1 and CDR2 from the germline V gene are SGHDT and YYEEEE. Trimming removed 2 bases from V and 6 bases from J; junction bases left unmatched: 1. The CDR3 consists of 13 residues. The CDR3 DNA follows: TGTGCCAGCAGCTTCGGGACAGGGGCTGAAGCTTTCTTT. This gives the protein CASSFGTGAEAFF.

The chain links TRBV3-1 (or the pseudogene TRBV3-2) to TRBJ2-1, with 11 bases that match TRBD2. The CDR3 consists of 16 residues. V trimming: 3 bases; J trimming: 6 bases; junction bases outside the gene matches: 7. CDR1 and CDR2 from the germline V gene are LGHDT and YNNKEL (reference sequence). As DNA, the CDR3 is TGTGCCAGCAGCCAGGCGACTAGCGGGGCGGCCAATGAGCAGTTCTTC. This translates into CASSQATSGAANEQFF.

The chain has TRBV7-2 and TRBJ1-3, with TRBD1 identical over 7 bases. With 5 bases clipped from V and 4 bases from J, the junction kept 5 bases outside the gene matches. This CDR3 is built from 14 residues. The germline V gene has CDR1 SGHTA and CDR2 FQGNSA. Here the CDR3 reads CASSIPGQGNTIYF. CDR3 nucleotides: TGTGCCAGCAGCATCCCGGGACAGGGAAACACCATATATTTT.

The chain carries TRBV5-1 and TRBJ2-1; a possible D gene is TRBD2 (7 bases). V was shortened by 2 bases and J by 4 bases, with 13 bases between the two germline ends. The CDR3 has 15 amino acids. CDR1 and CDR2 (germline): SGHRS, YFSETQ. The CDR3 loop reads CASSFAGGRYNEQFF. CDR3 DNA: TGCGCCAGCAGCTTTGCCGGGGGGCGGTACAATGAGCAGTTCTTC.

V usage is TRBV6-6 and J usage is TRBJ1-5, with a weak D call TRBD1 (5 bases). Germline V gene sequence: CDR1 MNHNY, CDR2 SVGAGI (reference sequence). The V end was cut by 6 bases, the J end by 5 bases, with 11 bases between. The CDR3 is 13 residues long. CDR3 in amino acids: CASSLQGDQPQHF. The CDR3 coding sequence is TGTGCCAGCAGCCTCCAGGGAGATCAGCCCCAGCATTTT.

This chain connects TRBV5-1 to TRBJ2-1; 16 nucleotides match TRBD2. This CDR3 is 18 amino acids long. Germline V gene lookup returns CDR1 SGHRS and CDR2 YFSETQ. With 4 bases clipped from V and 1 base from J, the junction kept 5 bases outside the gene matches. CDR3 in DNA: TGCGCCAGCAGCCAGGGACTAGCGGGGGGGCATTCCTACAATGAGCAGTTCTTC. Translated, it gives CASSQGLAGGHSYNEQFF.

This chain uses TRBV6-6 with TRBJ2-2; D call uncertain. The V end lost 8 bases, the J end lost 1 base, and 8 bases lay between the germline ends. The CDR3 contains 13 residues. Germline loops: CDR1 MNHNY, CDR2 SVGAGI (reference sequence). CDR3 loop: CASDSKNTGELFF. For the CDR3, the DNA is TGTGCCAGCGACTCGAAGAACACCGGGGAGCTGTTTTTT.

The chain uses TRBV18 and TRBJ1-2; D is unresolved. The CDR3 runs 14 residues. Trimming removed 3 bases from V and 2 bases from J, with 10 bases in between. Germline V CDR1 and CDR2: KGHSH, LQKENI. CDR3 amino acids: CASSPAGLNYGYTF. CDR3 nucleotides: TGTGCCAGCTCACCGGCAGGTCTGAACTATGGCTACACCTTC. The variable domain in full, completed from reference TRBV18 and TRBJ1-2, reads NAGVMQNPRHLVRRRGQEARLRCSPMKGHSHVYWYRQLPEEGLKFMVYLQKENIIDESGMPKERFSAEFPKEGPSILRIQQVVRGDSAAYFCASSPAGLNYGYTFGSGTRLTVV.

V and J are TRBV11-2 and TRBJ2-1, with D perhaps TRBD1 or TRBD2 (5 bases each). The CDR3 sequence is 15 residues long. Germline V gene lookup returns CDR1 SGHAT and CDR2 FQNNGV. V lost 1 base and J 9 bases, leaving 16 bases between the germline ends. The CDR3 reads CASSLGAVGVGEQFF. In DNA form, the CDR3 reads TGTGCCAGCAGCTTAGGGGCGGTGGGGGTAGGTGAGCAGTTCTTC.

This sequence joins TRBV7-2 and TRBJ2-2; no reliable D call. This CDR3 is built from 14 residues. CDR1 and CDR2 (germline): SGHTA, FQGNSA. Trimming pared 5 bases from V and 5 bases from J, leaving 12 bases between. The CDR3 coding sequence is TGTGCCAGCAGCCCCCGGGCGGTGACCGGGGAGCTGTTTTTT. Amino acid sequence: CASSPRAVTGELFF.

V is TRBV9 and J is TRBJ2-6; TRBD1 is a possible D gene (5 bases). The V gene's germline CDR1 is SGDLS and CDR2 YYNGEE. V gave up 4 bases and J gave up 2 bases, with 10 bases separating them. There are 15 residues in the CDR3. CDR3 sequence (DNA): TGTGCCAGCAGCCCCAGGGTTACTGGGGCCAACGTCCTGACTTTC. Residues: CASSPRVTGANVLTF.